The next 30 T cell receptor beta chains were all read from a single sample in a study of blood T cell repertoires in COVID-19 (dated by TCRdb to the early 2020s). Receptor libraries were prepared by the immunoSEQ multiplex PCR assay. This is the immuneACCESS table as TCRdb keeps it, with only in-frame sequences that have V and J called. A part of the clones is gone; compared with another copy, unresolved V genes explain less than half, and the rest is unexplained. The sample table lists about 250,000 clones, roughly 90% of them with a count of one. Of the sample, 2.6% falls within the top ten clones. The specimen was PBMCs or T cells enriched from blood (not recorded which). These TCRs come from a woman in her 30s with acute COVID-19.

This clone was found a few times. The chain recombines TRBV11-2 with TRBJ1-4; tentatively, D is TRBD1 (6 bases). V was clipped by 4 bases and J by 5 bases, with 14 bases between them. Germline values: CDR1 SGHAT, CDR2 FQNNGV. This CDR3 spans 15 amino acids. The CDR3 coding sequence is TGTGCCAGCAGCTGGACCCGGACAGCAAATGAAAAACTGTTTTTT. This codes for CASSWTRTANEKLFF.

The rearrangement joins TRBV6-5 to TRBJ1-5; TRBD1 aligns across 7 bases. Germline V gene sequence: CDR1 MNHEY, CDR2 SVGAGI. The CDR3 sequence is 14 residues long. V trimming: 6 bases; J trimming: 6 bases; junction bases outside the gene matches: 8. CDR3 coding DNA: TGTGCCAGCAGAAGATTTACAGGGGTTCAGCCCCAGCATTTT. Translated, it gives CASRRFTGVQPQHF.

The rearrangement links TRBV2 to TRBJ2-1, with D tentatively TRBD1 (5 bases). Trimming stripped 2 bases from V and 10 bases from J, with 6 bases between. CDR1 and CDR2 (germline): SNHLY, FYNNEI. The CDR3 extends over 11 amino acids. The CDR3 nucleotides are TGTGCCAGCAGTGAAACAGGAGAGCAGTTCTTC. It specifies CASSETGEQFF.

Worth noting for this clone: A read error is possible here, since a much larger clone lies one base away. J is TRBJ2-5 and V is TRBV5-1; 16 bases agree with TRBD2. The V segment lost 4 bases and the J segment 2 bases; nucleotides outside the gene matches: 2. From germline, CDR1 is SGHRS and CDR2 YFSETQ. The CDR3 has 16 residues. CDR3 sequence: CASSMGLAGGQETQYF. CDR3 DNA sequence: TGCGCCAGCAGCATGGGACTAGCGGGGGGGCAAGAGACCCAGTACTTC.

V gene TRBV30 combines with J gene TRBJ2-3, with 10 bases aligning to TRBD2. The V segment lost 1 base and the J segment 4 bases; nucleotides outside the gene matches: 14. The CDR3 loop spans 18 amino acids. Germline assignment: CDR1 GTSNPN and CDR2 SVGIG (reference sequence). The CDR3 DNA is TGTGCCTGGAGTGGTCGGGTTCTAGCTAGCGGGGGAGCAGATACGCAGTATTTT. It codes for CAWSGRVLASGGADTQYF.

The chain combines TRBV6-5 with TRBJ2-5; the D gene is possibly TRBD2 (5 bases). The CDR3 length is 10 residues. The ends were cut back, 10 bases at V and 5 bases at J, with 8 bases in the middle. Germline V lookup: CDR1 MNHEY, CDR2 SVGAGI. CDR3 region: CATGLETQYF. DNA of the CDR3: TGTGCCACCGGACTGGAGACCCAGTACTTC.

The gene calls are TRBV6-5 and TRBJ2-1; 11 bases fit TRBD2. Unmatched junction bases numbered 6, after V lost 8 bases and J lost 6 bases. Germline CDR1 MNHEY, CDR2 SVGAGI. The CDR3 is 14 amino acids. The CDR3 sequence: CASGTSGGSNEQFF. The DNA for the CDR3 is TGTGCCAGCGGAACTAGCGGGGGTTCCAATGAGCAGTTCTTC.

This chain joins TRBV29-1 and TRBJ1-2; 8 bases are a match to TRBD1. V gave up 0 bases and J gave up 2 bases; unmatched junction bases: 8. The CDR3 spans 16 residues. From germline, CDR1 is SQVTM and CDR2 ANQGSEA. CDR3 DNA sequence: TGCAGCGTTGAAGATCTTCGACAGGGGAGAAACTATGGCTACACCTTC. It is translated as CSVEDLRQGRNYGYTF.

The CDR3 DNA reads as TGTGCCAGCAGCACGCGGGGGGGGATGAACCAAGAGACCCAGTACTTC. This sequence encodes CASSTRGGMNQETQYF. This chain links TRBV11-2 with TRBJ2-5; 9 bases match TRBD2. Germline CDR1 and CDR2: SGHAT and FQNNGV. The CDR3 loop spans 16 amino acids. V was pared by 5 bases and J by 0 bases, with 7 bases of the junction left unmatched.

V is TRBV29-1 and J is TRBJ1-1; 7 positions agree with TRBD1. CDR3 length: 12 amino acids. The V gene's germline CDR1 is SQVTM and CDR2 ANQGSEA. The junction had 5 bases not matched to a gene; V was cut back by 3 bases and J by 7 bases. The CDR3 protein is CSVENRGNEAFF. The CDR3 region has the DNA TGCAGCGTTGAGAACAGGGGAAATGAAGCTTTCTTT.

The CDR3 region has the DNA TGTGCCAGCAGCGTCGAGAGGGTGGATACGCAGTATTTT. As protein: CASSVERVDTQYF. The J gene is TRBJ2-3, the V gene TRBV14; D might be TRBD2 (5 bases). Trimming removed 5 bases from V and 6 bases from J, with 12 bases in between. The V gene's germline CDR1 is SGHDN and CDR2 FVKESK. The CDR3 spans 13 residues.

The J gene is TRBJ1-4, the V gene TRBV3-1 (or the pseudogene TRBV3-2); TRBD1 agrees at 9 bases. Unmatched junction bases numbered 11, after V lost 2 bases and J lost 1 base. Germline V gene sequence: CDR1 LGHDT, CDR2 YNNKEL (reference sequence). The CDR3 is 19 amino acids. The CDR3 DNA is TGTGCCAGCAGCCAACTCCCCTGGGACAGGGAGATAACTAATGAAAAACTGTTTTTT. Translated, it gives CASSQLPWDREITNEKLFF.

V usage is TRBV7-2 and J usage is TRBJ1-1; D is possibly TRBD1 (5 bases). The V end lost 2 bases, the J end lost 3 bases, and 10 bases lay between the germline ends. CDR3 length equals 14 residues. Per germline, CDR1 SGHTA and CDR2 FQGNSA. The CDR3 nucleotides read TGTGCCAGCAGCTTATGGGGAGGGGACACTGAAGCTTTCTTT. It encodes CASSLWGGDTEAFF.

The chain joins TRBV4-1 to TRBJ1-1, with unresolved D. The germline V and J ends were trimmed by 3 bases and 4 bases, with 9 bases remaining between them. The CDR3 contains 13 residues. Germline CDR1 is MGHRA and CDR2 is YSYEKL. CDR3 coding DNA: TGCGCCAGCAGCCACGGGGAGGGCACTGAAGCTTTCTTT. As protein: CASSHGEGTEAFF.

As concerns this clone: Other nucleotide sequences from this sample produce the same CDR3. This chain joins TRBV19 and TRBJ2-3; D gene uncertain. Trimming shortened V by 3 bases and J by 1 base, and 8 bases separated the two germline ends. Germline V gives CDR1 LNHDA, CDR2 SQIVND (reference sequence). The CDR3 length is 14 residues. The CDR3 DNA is TGTGCCAGTAGTATTACTGGTGGCACAGATACGCAGTATTTT. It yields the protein CASSITGGTDTQYF.

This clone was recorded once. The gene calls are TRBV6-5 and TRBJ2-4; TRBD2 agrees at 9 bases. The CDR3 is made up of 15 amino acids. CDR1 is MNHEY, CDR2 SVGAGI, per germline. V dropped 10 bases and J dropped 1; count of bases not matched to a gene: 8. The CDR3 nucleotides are TGTGCCACTAAATCGGCGGGGGGGGCCAAAAACATTCAGTACTTC. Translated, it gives CATKSAGGAKNIQYF.

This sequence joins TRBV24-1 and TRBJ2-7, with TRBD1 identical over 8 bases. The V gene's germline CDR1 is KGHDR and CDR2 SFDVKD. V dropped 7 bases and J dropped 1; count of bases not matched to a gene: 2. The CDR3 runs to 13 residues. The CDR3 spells CATRTGESYEQYF. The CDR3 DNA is TGTGCCACCAGGACAGGGGAATCCTACGAGCAGTACTTC.

CDR3 sequence (DNA): TGTGCCAGCAGTCCGACGAGGCGCGAGCAGTACTTC. Translating it yields CASSPTRREQYF. The rearrangement joins TRBV12-3 or TRBV12-4 to TRBJ2-7, with D unresolved. CDR3 length equals 12 residues. Trimming stripped 5 bases from V and 6 bases from J, with 11 bases between.

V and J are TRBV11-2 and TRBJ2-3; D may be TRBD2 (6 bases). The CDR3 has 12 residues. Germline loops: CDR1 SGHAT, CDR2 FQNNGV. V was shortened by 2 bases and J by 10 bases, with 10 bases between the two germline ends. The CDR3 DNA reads TGTGCCAGCAGCTTACGACTAGAGGCGCAGTATTTT. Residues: CASSLRLEAQYF.

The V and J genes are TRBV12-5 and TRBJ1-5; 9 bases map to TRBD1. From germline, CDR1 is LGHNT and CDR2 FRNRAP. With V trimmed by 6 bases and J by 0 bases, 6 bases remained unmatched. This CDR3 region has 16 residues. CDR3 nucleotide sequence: TGTGCTAGTGGCTGGACAGGGGACGGTAGCAATCAGCCCCAGCATTTT. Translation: CASGWTGDGSNQPQHF.

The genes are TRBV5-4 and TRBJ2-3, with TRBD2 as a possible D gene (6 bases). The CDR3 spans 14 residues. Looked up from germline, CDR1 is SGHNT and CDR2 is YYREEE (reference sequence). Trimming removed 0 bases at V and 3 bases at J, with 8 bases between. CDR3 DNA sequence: TGTGCCAGCAGCTTGGCGGGGGTAACAGATACGCAGTATTTT. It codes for CASSLAGVTDTQYF.

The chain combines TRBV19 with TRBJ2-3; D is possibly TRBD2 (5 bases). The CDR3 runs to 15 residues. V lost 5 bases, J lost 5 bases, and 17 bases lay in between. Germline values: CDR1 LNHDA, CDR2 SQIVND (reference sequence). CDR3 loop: CASSLRMGDLDTQYF. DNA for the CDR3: TGTGCCAGTAGTCTCCGGATGGGAGACTTAGATACGCAGTATTTT.

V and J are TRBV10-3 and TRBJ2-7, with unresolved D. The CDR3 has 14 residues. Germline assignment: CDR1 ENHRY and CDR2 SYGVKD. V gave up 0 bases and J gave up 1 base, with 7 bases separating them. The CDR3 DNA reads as TGTGCCATCAGTGAGTCTGCGCCGTCCTACGAGCAGTACTTC. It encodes CAISESAPSYEQYF.

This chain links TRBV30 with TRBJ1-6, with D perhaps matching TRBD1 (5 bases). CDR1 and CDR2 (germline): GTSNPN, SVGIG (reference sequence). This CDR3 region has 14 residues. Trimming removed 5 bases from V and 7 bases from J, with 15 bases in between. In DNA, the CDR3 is TGTGCCTGGGAGCGGGGTAAGGGGAATTCACCCCTCCACTTT. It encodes CAWERGKGNSPLHF.

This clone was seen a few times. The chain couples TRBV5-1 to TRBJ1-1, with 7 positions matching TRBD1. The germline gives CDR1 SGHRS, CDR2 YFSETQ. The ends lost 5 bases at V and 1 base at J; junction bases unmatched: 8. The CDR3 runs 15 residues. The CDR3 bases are TGCGCCAGCAGACCGAAGACAGGGCCGAACACTGAAGCTTTCTTT. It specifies CASRPKTGPNTEAFF. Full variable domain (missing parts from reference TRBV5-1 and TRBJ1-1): KAGVTQTPRYLIKTRGQQVTLSCSPISGHRSVSWYQQTPGQGLQFLFEYFSETQRNKGNFPGRFSGRQFSNSRSEMNVSTLELGDSALYLCASRPKTGPNTEAFFGQGTRLTVV.

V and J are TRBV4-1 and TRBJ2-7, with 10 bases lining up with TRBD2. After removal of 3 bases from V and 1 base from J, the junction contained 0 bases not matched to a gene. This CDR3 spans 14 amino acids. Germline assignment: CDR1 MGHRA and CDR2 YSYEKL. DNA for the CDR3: TGCGCCAGCAGCCAGGGACTAGCGTCCTACGAGCAGTACTTC. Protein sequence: CASSQGLASYEQYF.

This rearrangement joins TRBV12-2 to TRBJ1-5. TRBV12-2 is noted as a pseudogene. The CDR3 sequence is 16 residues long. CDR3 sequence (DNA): TGTGCAAGTCTCCCCCAGCGCGTGGCGAGCAATCAGCCCCAGCATTTT. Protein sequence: CASLPQRVASNQPQHF.

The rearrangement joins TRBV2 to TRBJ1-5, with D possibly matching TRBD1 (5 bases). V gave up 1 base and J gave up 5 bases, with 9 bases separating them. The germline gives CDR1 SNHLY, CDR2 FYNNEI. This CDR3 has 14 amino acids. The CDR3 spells CASSEDRSYQPQHF. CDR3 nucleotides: TGTGCCAGCAGTGAAGACAGGTCATATCAGCCCCAGCATTTT.

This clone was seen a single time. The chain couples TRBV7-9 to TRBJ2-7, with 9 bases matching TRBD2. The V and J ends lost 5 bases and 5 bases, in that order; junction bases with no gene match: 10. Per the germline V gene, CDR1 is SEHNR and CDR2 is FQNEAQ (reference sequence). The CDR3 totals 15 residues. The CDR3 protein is CASSQRLAGKHEQYF. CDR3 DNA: TGTGCCAGCAGCCAGCGGCTAGCGGGGAAGCACGAGCAGTACTTC.

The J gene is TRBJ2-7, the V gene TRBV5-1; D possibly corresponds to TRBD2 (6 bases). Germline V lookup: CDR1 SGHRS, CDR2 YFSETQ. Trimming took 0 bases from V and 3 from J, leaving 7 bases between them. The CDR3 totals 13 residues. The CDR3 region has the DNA TGCGCCAGCAGCTTGGGGGACTTCTACGAGCAGTACTTC. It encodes CASSLGDFYEQYF. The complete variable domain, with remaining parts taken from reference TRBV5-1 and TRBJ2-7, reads KAGVTQTPRYLIKTRGQQVTLSCSPISGHRSVSWYQQTPGQGLQFLFEYFSETQRNKGNFPGRFSGRQFSNSRSEMNVSTLELGDSALYLCASSLGDFYEQYFGPGTRLTVT.